Presented here are 3 T cell receptor beta chains from one specimen sequenced in a study of cytomegalovirus exposure and HLA in healthy donors. The PCR ran on 60 Vbeta and 13 Jbeta primers. Sequencing was performed with immunoSEQ multiplex PCR; in TCRdb, only in-frame clones are kept and a portion is missing. The table lists 270,000 or so clones, 86% of them singletons. Sequencing was performed on PBMCs. Receptors were obtained from a man aged 40-55 years in good health and CMV-seropositive.

The chain carries TRBV28 and TRBJ2-7; 13 nucleotides match TRBD2. J lost 2 bases, V lost 5 bases, and 6 bases had no gene match. Looked up from germline, CDR1 is MDHEN and CDR2 is SYDVKM. The CDR3 is 16 residues long. The chain's CDR3 is CASSLPGLAGAYEQYF. CDR3 sequence (DNA): TGTGCCAGCAGTCTGCCAGGACTAGCGGGAGCCTACGAGCAGTACTTC.

The chain is built from TRBV30 and TRBJ2-3, with TRBD1 matching over 8 bases. This CDR3 contains 14 residues. Germline V gene data show CDR1 as GTSNPN and CDR2 as SVGIG (reference sequence). With V trimmed by 3 bases and J by 4 bases, 6 bases remained unmatched. The CDR3 DNA follows: TGTGCCTGGAGGACAGGGGTCGTGGCAGATACGCAGTATTTT. This gives the protein CAWRTGVVADTQYF.

The CDR3 DNA reads TGTGCCAGCAGTTTTGGGCAGCTCTACGAGCAGTACTTC. Translated, it gives CASSFGQLYEQYF. The chain links TRBV27 to TRBJ2-5; D unresolved. The assigned J gene may be wrong: the sequence end matches TRBJ2-7 better. In germline, CDR1 is MNHEY, CDR2 SMNVEV (reference sequence). The CDR3 is 13 amino acids.